These 10 T cell receptor beta chains were all obtained from the same sample, sequenced in a study of control samples from healthy donors and cancer patients (dated by TCRdb to about 2020). The receptor library was made with the immunoSEQ multiplex PCR assay. TCRdb mirrors the immuneACCESS table, restricted to in-frame sequences. Some clones are absent from its copies; in checked studies, under half trace to an unresolved V gene, and the reason for the others is unknown. The sample table contains some 99,000 clones; only one count was recorded for about nine tenths of them. 3.5% to 4.5% of the sample is held by the ten biggest clonotypes. The specimen was blood. These receptors came from a human donor in good health. The donor label of this sample is uncertain.

This clone was picked up one time. The V and J genes are TRBV30 and TRBJ1-1; D possibly corresponds to TRBD1 (6 bases). The germline V gene has CDR1 GTSNPN and CDR2 SVGIG (reference sequence). This CDR3 spans 15 amino acids. V was trimmed by 0 bases and J by 2 bases, leaving 13 bases between them. CDR3 nucleotide sequence: TGTGCCTGGAGTGTACACGGGGGGCGAAACACTGAAGCTTTCTTT. Translated: CAWSVHGGRNTEAFF.

This chain uses TRBV7-6 with TRBJ2-5; 9 bases map to TRBD1. Unmatched junction bases numbered 9, after V lost 5 bases and J lost 5 bases. This CDR3 is 15 amino acids long. Germline-derived CDR1 and CDR2 are SGHVS and FNYEAQ. Here the CDR3 reads CASSRWTGAIETQYF. DNA for the CDR3: TGTGCCAGCAGCCGTTGGACAGGGGCGATCGAGACCCAGTACTTC. Filled out from reference TRBV7-6 and TRBJ2-5, the complete variable domain reads GAGVSQSPRYKVTKRGQDVALRCDPISGHVSLYWYRQALGQGPEFLTYFNYEAQQDKSGLPNDRFSAERPEGSISTLTIQRTEQRDSAMYRCASSRWTGAIETQYFGPGTRLLVL.

CDR3 in DNA: TGTGCCAGCAGTTTATACGGGACAGGCTTCTATGGCTACACCTTC. This gives the protein CASSLYGTGFYGYTF. The V gene is TRBV27, the J gene TRBJ1-2, with TRBD1 identical over 8 bases. Germline assignment: CDR1 MNHEY and CDR2 SMNVEV (reference sequence). V dropped 1 base and J dropped 4; count of bases not matched to a gene: 5. The CDR3 sequence is 15 residues long.

The chain combines TRBV2 with TRBJ1-3; no clear D. Germline V CDR1 and CDR2: SNHLY, FYNNEI. Between the trimmed V and J ends, which lost 4 bases and 0 bases, there was a span of 10 bases. This CDR3 has 15 residues. For the CDR3, the DNA is TGTGCCAGCAGTGTATGGCGGAGCTCTGGAAACACCATATATTTT. Translation gives CASSVWRSSGNTIYF.

V and J are TRBV5-6 and TRBJ2-1; tentatively, D is TRBD2 (5 bases). Deletions cut 4 bases from V and 0 bases from J, with 8 bases between. The CDR3 extends over 14 amino acids. The germline V gene encodes CDR1 SGHDT and CDR2 YYEEEE. CDR3 bases: TGTGCCAGCAGCCTTACTAGCTCCTACAATGAGCAGTTCTTC. The encoded protein is CASSLTSSYNEQFF.

This clone was counted once. The chain has TRBV19 and TRBJ1-1, with TRBD1 matching over 10 bases. The V gene's germline CDR1 is LNHDA and CDR2 SQIVND (reference sequence). V lost 5 bases to trimming and J lost 5 bases; unmatched junction nucleotides: 8. This CDR3 is 15 amino acids long. CDR3 coding DNA: TGTGCCAGTAGTGTAACCGGGACAGGGGCAACTGAAGCTTTCTTT. This gives the protein CASSVTGTGATEAFF.

The J gene is TRBJ1-6, the V gene TRBV3-1 (or the pseudogene TRBV3-2), with 8 bases aligning to TRBD1. The CDR3 has 13 residues. Germline-derived CDR1 and CDR2 are LGHDT and YNNKEL (reference sequence). V was pared by 4 bases and J by 14 bases, with 7 bases of the junction left unmatched. This CDR3 is CASSPGGLRALHF. For the CDR3, the DNA is TGTGCCAGCAGCCCAGGGGGCCTTCGGGCCCTCCACTTT.

The CDR3 is CASSRRQGLDEQFF. The DNA of the CDR3 is TGTGCCAGCTCAAGACGGCAGGGTTTGGATGAGCAGTTCTTC. This sequence joins TRBV18 and TRBJ2-1, with D possibly matching TRBD1 (5 bases). Germline V gives CDR1 KGHSH, CDR2 LQKENI. Trimming shortened V by 5 bases and J by 8 bases, and 16 bases separated the two germline ends. The CDR3 covers 14 residues.

The CDR3 region has the DNA TGTGCCAGCAGCTTACGCGCAGGGGGAAGCTCCTACGAGCAGTACGTC. This codes for CASSLRAGGSSYEQYV. This chain links TRBV7-8 with TRBJ2-7, with 7 bases that match TRBD1. V was pared by 2 bases and J by 0 bases, with 7 bases of the junction left unmatched. The germline V gene has CDR1 SGHVS and CDR2 FQNEAQ. The CDR3 totals 16 residues.

This chain links TRBV12-3 or TRBV12-4 with TRBJ1-1; D is unresolved. The CDR3 has 12 amino acids. The germline V and J ends were trimmed by 3 bases and 6 bases, with 8 bases remaining between them. The CDR3 spells CASSLTYAEAFF. The DNA of the CDR3 is TGTGCCAGCAGTTTGACATACGCTGAAGCTTTCTTT.